This TCR beta chain was obtained from a study of T-cell reconstitution after alpha-beta-depleted transplantation in children. Germline trimming cut 4 bases from V and 4 bases from J; bases unmatched to any gene: 11. This CDR3 is built from 16 residues. Germline V gives CDR1 SGHDT, CDR2 YYEEEE. Unique molecular identifiers were built into the TCRbeta library. TCRdb called the PCR reads again in MiXCR, with one record for every CDR3 protein. The sample records approximately 640,000 distinct CDR3 sequences, approximately 17% being singletons. The J gene is TRBJ2-5, the V gene TRBV5-6; 9 nucleotides match TRBD1. The sequence came from a human donor who donated a stem cell graft to a child with acute myeloid leukemia. The source was PBMCs from the stem cell graft donor, collected from the stem cell graft. The CDR3 reads CASSKGTGFYRETQYF. CDR3 DNA: TGTGCCAGCAGCAAAGGGACAGGGTTTTATAGAGAGACCCAGTACTTC.